This T cell receptor (beta chain) was recorded in a study of shared clonotypes between healthy human individuals. Study information: Each donor's CD8 memory used one plate, CD8 naive two, each CD4 subset three. Study-wide points: Having only a few donors restricted how much genetic and exposure-history diversity was captured. Generally, naive subsets (rather than memory subsets) showed larger estimated richness.

A remark on this clone: The antigen is undetermined.

Trimming cost V 0 bases and J 5 bases, with 7 bases left between them. The germline V gene has CDR1 SGHAT and CDR2 FQNNGV. The CDR3 loop spans 13 amino acids. Each subset's genomic DNA was split evenly across several immunoSEQ plates. Sequencing used immunoSEQ multiplex PCR; TCRdb keeps in-frame clones, though not all of them. Of a few million clones in the sample, 95% were seen once. The V and J genes are TRBV11-2 and TRBJ1-2, with D unresolved. What was sequenced was naive CD4+ T cells sorted from blood. The subset was: CD45RA+ positively selected. This receptor was taken from a man aged 18 to 30 in good health. DNA for the CDR3: TGTGCCAGCAGCTTAGAAGGTTTATATGGCTACACCTTC. It is translated as CASSLEGLYGYTF.